A single sample gave rise to the 27 T cell receptor beta chains below, sequenced in a study of identical twins. TCRdb used MiXCR to reprocess the 5' RACE reads, holding one entry per CDR3 protein. The sample comprises 350,000 to 500,000 distinct CDR3 sequences, 15% to 20% of which are singletons, and 9.5% to 15% rests with the top ten. Sequenced material: naive T cells sorted from blood. The receptors were sampled from a man aged 50 to 60 in good health.

This clonotype was detected a few times. The chain uses TRBV5-6 and TRBJ2-3; 9 bases agree with TRBD2. Germline CDR1 is SGHDT and CDR2 is YYEEEE. V trimming: 4 bases; J trimming: 4 bases; junction bases outside the gene matches: 10. The CDR3 covers 16 residues. The CDR3 nucleotides are TGTGCCAGCAGCCCCATGGCGGGGGGGCTCCCAGATACGCAGTATTTT. It specifies CASSPMAGGLPDTQYF.

This clonotype was seen a handful of times. The chain's CDR3 is CASNLQGFYEQFF. The CDR3 nucleotides are TGTGCCAGCAATCTACAGGGTTTCTATGAGCAGTTCTTC. This chain connects TRBV12-3 or TRBV12-4 to TRBJ2-1; perhaps TRBD1 as D (6 bases). The ends were cut back, 7 bases at V and 8 bases at J, with 15 bases in the middle. The length of the CDR3 is 13 residues.

The V and J genes are TRBV4-3 and TRBJ2-3; TRBD2 is a possible D gene (6 bases). Trimming left V 1 base short and J 4 bases short, with 6 bases between. CDR1 is LGHNA, CDR2 YSLEER, per germline. This CDR3 contains 13 residues. DNA for the CDR3: TGCGCCAGCAGCCAAGCGGGGGCAGATACGCAGTATTTT. Translated, it gives CASSQAGADTQYF.

The chain joins TRBV20-1 to TRBJ2-7; D remains ambiguous. The CDR3 extends over 15 amino acids. Trimming left V 0 bases short and J 0 bases short, with 12 bases between. Germline assignment: CDR1 DFQATT and CDR2 SNEGSKA (reference sequence). CDR3 nucleotide sequence: TGCAGTGCTAGAGATGCCGGGTCCTTCTCCTACGAGCAGTACTTC. Residues: CSARDAGSFSYEQYF.

This sequence joins TRBV28 and TRBJ2-3; 10 positions match TRBD1. V was pared by 3 bases and J by 3 bases, with 15 bases of the junction left unmatched. This CDR3 has 19 amino acids. Looked up from germline, CDR1 is MDHEN and CDR2 is SYDVKM. In DNA, the CDR3 is TGTGCCAGCAGTTTTGTGTTGGGACAGGGGTTCCCTGGGACAGATACGCAGTATTTT. Its translation: CASSFVLGQGFPGTDTQYF.

This clonotype occurred many times. The genes are TRBV27 and TRBJ2-1; D not certain. The CDR3 runs to 11 residues. Germline V gene data show CDR1 as MNHEY and CDR2 as SMNVEV (reference sequence). Trimming stripped 5 bases from V and 6 bases from J, with 5 bases between. This chain's CDR3 is CASSRLNEQFF. As DNA, the CDR3 is TGTGCCAGCAGTCGCCTCAATGAGCAGTTCTTC.

This clonotype was counted ten times or more. V and J are TRBV20-1 and TRBJ2-7, with TRBD2 matching over 11 bases. V was pared by 6 bases and J by 4 bases, with 8 bases of the junction left unmatched. Germline CDR1 reads DFQATT; CDR2 reads SNEGSKA (reference sequence). This CDR3 has 14 amino acids. The CDR3, as DNA: TGCAGTGCGGCCCCTAGCGGGAGGTCTTACGAGCAGTACTTC. This encodes CSAAPSGRSYEQYF.

The chain links TRBV4-2 to TRBJ2-2; TRBD2 agrees at 9 bases. Trimming at V came to 4 bases and at J to 4 bases, leaving 13 bases not matched to a gene. The CDR3 spans 18 residues. The germline gives CDR1 LGHNA, CDR2 YNFKEQ. The CDR3 sequence is CASSLGAGGPAGTGELFF. The CDR3 DNA is TGTGCCAGCAGCCTCGGCGCGGGGGGGCCCGCTGGCACCGGGGAGCTGTTTTTT.

A few counts support this clonotype. The chain employs TRBV20-1 and TRBJ1-5; 7 nucleotides match TRBD1. Trimming at V came to 4 bases and at J to 6 bases, leaving 9 bases not matched to a gene. This CDR3 is built from 14 residues. From germline, CDR1 is DFQATT and CDR2 SNEGSKA (reference sequence). The CDR3 sequence: CSATHSTGSQPQHF. In nucleotides, the CDR3 is TGCAGTGCTACTCATTCGACAGGGAGTCAGCCCCAGCATTTT.

Ten or more counts support this clonotype. The chain has TRBV2 and TRBJ2-2, with 9 bases lining up with TRBD1. J gave up 4 bases and V 1 base, and 1 base lay outside the gene matches. The CDR3 has 15 residues. Germline-derived CDR1 and CDR2 are SNHLY and FYNNEI. CDR3: CASSEGTGVTGELFF. CDR3 coding DNA: TGTGCCAGCAGTGAAGGGACAGGGGTCACCGGGGAGCTGTTTTTT.

This clonotype was found once. V usage is TRBV7-9 and J usage is TRBJ2-1; D is possibly TRBD1 (6 bases). Looked up from germline, CDR1 is SEHNR and CDR2 is FQNEAQ (reference sequence). This CDR3 is built from 15 residues. Between the trimmed V and J ends, which lost 5 bases and 0 bases, there was a span of 11 bases. For the CDR3, the DNA is TGTGCCAGCAGCAACACAGGGTTCTCCTACAATGAGCAGTTCTTC. This sequence encodes CASSNTGFSYNEQFF.

This clonotype was counted between two and nine times. The V and J genes are TRBV19 and TRBJ1-5, with 9 positions matching TRBD1. CDR3 length: 14 residues. Germline values: CDR1 LNHDA, CDR2 SQIVND (reference sequence). V lost 7 bases to trimming and J lost 7 bases; unmatched junction nucleotides: 8. The CDR3 DNA is TGTGCCAGTACCTATGGGACAGGGCGGCAGCCCCAGCATTTT. Amino acid sequence: CASTYGTGRQPQHF. Supplemented by reference TRBV19 and TRBJ1-5, the full variable domain reads DGGITQSPKYLFRKEGQNVTLSCEQNLNHDAMYWYRQDPGQGLRLIYYSQIVNDFQKGDIAEGYSVSREKKESFPLTVTSAQKNPTAFYLCASTYGTGRQPQHFGDGTRLSIL.

The rearrangement links TRBV20-1 to TRBJ1-4; D is unresolved. Trimming took 2 bases from V and 0 from J, leaving 16 bases between them. CDR1 is DFQATT and CDR2 is SNEGSKA in the germline V gene (reference sequence). The CDR3 length is 17 residues. CDR3 DNA sequence: TGCAGTGCTAGATTGGGGATATTTGTTGCAACTAATGAAAAACTGTTTTTT. Its protein is CSARLGIFVATNEKLFF.

This clonotype was recorded once. The rearrangement links TRBV7-2 to TRBJ1-1; D gene uncertain. V was shortened by 5 bases and J by 5 bases, with 12 bases between the two germline ends. The CDR3 consists of 13 residues. Germline V gene lookup returns CDR1 SGHTA and CDR2 FQGNSA. The CDR3 here is CASSRLGQTEAFF. The CDR3 region has the DNA TGTGCCAGCAGCCGTCTTGGTCAGACTGAAGCTTTCTTT.

The table lists this clonotype with many counts. The V and J genes are TRBV5-1 and TRBJ2-7; D is possibly TRBD2 (5 bases). Germline V CDR1 and CDR2: SGHRS, YFSETQ. The CDR3 is made up of 17 amino acids. V was cut by 0 bases and J by 0 bases, with 16 bases left in between. This CDR3 reads CASSLGLADKSSYEQYF. The CDR3 bases are TGCGCCAGCAGCTTGGGGCTAGCCGACAAAAGCTCCTACGAGCAGTACTTC.

This clonotype was counted a few times. The chain employs TRBV7-6 and TRBJ1-6; 7 nucleotides line up with TRBD1. With 0 bases clipped from V and 7 bases from J, the junction kept 0 bases outside the gene matches. Germline V CDR1 and CDR2: SGHVS, FNYEAQ. The CDR3 has 14 residues. CDR3 in DNA: TGTGCCAGCAGCTTAGCAGGGGGCAATTCACCCCTCCACTTT. Translated: CASSLAGGNSPLHF.

This clonotype was seen once. The genes are TRBV29-1 and TRBJ2-1, with D unresolved. The V and J ends lost 7 bases and 9 bases respectively, with 13 bases between them. This CDR3 is 11 amino acids long. CDR1 SQVTM and CDR2 ANQGSEA come from the germline V gene. The CDR3 nucleotides read TGCAGCGCCAGGTTTTGGGCTGAGCAGTTCTTC. The encoded protein is CSARFWAEQFF.

This clonotype has at least ten counts. V and J are TRBV12-3 or TRBV12-4 and TRBJ1-5; no definite D call. V lost 1 base and J lost 0, with 10 bases in between. This CDR3 region has 16 residues. The chain's CDR3 is CASSLGVGNSNQPQHF. The DNA of the CDR3 is TGTGCCAGCAGTTTAGGTGTGGGTAATAGCAATCAGCCCCAGCATTTT.

This chain connects TRBV12-3 or TRBV12-4 to TRBJ2-5; 8 bases map to TRBD1. The CDR3 is 15 amino acids. V gave up 3 bases and J gave up 5 bases; unmatched junction bases: 8. The CDR3 bases are TGTGCCAGCAGTTTGGACAGGGAGGCCGCGGAGACCCAGTACTTC. It specifies CASSLDREAAETQYF.

The V and J genes are TRBV7-9 and TRBJ2-3, with D tentatively TRBD1 or TRBD2 (5 bases each). The germline V and J ends were trimmed by 5 bases and 4 bases, with 16 bases remaining between them. CDR3 length equals 15 residues. Germline CDR1 is SEHNR and CDR2 is FQNEAQ (reference sequence). The CDR3 region is CASSPGTDGSDTQYF. CDR3 DNA sequence: TGTGCCAGCAGCCCCGGGACGGATGGATCAGATACGCAGTATTTT.

This clonotype was detected many times. This chain joins TRBV25-1 and TRBJ2-7; D is perhaps TRBD2 (6 bases). The CDR3 is made up of 13 amino acids. Germline V lookup: CDR1 MGHDK, CDR2 SYGVNS. V lost 4 bases and J lost 0, with 7 bases in between. The CDR3 DNA follows: TGTGCCAGCAGTGCCGGGAGCTCCTACGAGCAGTACTTC. It is translated as CASSAGSSYEQYF.

V gene TRBV5-1 combines with J gene TRBJ2-3; D remains unclear. Germline V gene lookup returns CDR1 SGHRS and CDR2 YFSETQ. This CDR3 contains 13 residues. V was shortened by 2 bases and J by 4 bases, with 8 bases between the two germline ends. The CDR3: CASSFLIADTQYF. DNA for the CDR3: TGCGCCAGCAGCTTTCTAATCGCAGATACGCAGTATTTT.

In this sample, this clonotype turned up a few times. The V gene is TRBV7-2, the J gene TRBJ2-1, with TRBD2 matching over 8 bases. The J segment lost 3 bases and the V segment lost 1 base, leaving 5 bases of the junction unmatched. CDR1 and CDR2 from the germline V gene are SGHTA and FQGNSA. The CDR3 totals 16 residues. The CDR3 nucleotides read TGTGCCAGCAGCTTAGGGGGGCGGGGGGTCTACAATGAGCAGTTCTTC. Translating gives CASSLGGRGVYNEQFF.

The gene calls are TRBV18 and TRBJ2-1; no definite D call. The CDR3 covers 15 residues. V lost 0 bases and J 3 bases, leaving 9 bases between the germline ends. CDR1 and CDR2 (germline): KGHSH, LQKENI. CDR3 residues: CASSPPSGYYNEQFF. The DNA of the CDR3 is TGTGCCAGCTCACCACCGTCTGGTTACTACAATGAGCAGTTCTTC. Together with reference TRBV18 and TRBJ2-1, the CDR3 gives the full variable domain: NAGVMQNPRHLVRRRGQEARLRCSPMKGHSHVYWYRQLPEEGLKFMVYLQKENIIDESGMPKERFSAEFPKEGPSILRIQQVVRGDSAAYFCASSPPSGYYNEQFFGPGTRLTVL.

At least ten counts were recorded for this clonotype. The CDR3 coding sequence is TGTGCCAGCAGCTTAGGTGGACGGGTATCAGAGACCCAGTACTTC. It is translated as CASSLGGRVSETQYF. The rearrangement links TRBV7-6 to TRBJ2-5; D gene uncertain. The CDR3 consists of 15 residues. Germline V lookup: CDR1 SGHVS, CDR2 FNYEAQ. With 1 base removed from V and 4 bases from J, the gap between germline ends came to 13 bases.

The rearrangement uses TRBV20-1 and TRBJ2-7, with 7 bases aligning to TRBD2. Losses at the gene ends were 4 bases for V and 2 bases for J; bases not matched to a gene: 5. CDR1 and CDR2 (germline): DFQATT, SNEGSKA (reference sequence). The length of the CDR3 is 13 residues. The CDR3 sequence: CSANPGGPYEQYF. Here the CDR3 DNA reads TGCAGTGCTAATCCGGGAGGACCCTACGAGCAGTACTTC.

This clonotype has at least ten counts. The chain is built from TRBV11-2 and TRBJ2-2; 11 bases map to TRBD2. V lost 1 base and J lost 7; bases outside the gene matches: 5. Germline values: CDR1 SGHAT, CDR2 FQNNGV. This CDR3 spans 16 amino acids. CDR3 sequence: CASSLGLAGGFGELFF. In DNA form, the CDR3 reads TGTGCCAGCAGCTTAGGGCTAGCGGGGGGATTCGGGGAGCTGTTTTTT. The variable domain in full, completed from reference TRBV11-2 and TRBJ2-2, reads EAGVAQSPRYKIIEKRQSVAFWCNPISGHATLYWYQQILGQGPKLLIQFQNNGVVDDSQLPKDRFSAERLKGVDSTLKIQPAKLEDSAVYLCASSLGLAGGFGELFFGEGSRLTVL.